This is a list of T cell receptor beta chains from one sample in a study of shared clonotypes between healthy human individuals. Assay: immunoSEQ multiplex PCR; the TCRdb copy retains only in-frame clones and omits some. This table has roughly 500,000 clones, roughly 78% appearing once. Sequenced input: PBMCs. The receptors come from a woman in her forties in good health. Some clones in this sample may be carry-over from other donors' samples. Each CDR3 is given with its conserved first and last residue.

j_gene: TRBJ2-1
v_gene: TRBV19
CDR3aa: CASTISGPRGNEQFF

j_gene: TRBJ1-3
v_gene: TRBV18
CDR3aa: CASHAGTAGNTIYF

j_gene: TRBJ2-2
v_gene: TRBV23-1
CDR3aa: CASAGTENTGELFF

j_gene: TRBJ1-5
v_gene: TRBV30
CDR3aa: CAWKGDSNQPQHF

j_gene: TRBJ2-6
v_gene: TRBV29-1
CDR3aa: CSVSDGSSGANVLTF

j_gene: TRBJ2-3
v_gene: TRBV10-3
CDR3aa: CAISDTSGDTDTQYF

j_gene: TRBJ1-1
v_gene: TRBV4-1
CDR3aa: CASSSRGASTEAFF

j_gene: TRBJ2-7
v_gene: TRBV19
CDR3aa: CASSTAAASSYEQYF

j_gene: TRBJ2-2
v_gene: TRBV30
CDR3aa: CAWRRLAGVRTGELFF

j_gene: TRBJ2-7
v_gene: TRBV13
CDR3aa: CASSLKDRRYEQYF

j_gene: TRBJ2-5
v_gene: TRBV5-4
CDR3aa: CASSWKGLAGKGETQYF

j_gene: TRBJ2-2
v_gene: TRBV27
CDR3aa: CASSRAPTGELFF

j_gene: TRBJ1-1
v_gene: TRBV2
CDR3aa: CASRTQGNTEAFF

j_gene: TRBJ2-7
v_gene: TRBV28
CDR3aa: CASSLERTSGYYEQYF

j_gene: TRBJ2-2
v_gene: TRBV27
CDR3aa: CASRPHQANTGELFF

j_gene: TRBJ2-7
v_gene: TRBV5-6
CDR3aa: CASSSREFRREQYF